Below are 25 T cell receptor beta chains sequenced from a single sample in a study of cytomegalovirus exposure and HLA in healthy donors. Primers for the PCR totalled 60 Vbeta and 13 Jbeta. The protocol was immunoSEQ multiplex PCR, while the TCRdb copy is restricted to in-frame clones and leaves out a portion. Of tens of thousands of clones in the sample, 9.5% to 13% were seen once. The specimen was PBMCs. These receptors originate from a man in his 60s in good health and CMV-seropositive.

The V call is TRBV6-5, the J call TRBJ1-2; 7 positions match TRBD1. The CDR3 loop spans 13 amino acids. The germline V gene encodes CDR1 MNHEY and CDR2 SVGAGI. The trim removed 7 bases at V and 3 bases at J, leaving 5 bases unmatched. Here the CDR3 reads CASMRDRDYGYTF. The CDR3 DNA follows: TGTGCCAGCATGCGGGACAGAGACTATGGCTACACCTTC.

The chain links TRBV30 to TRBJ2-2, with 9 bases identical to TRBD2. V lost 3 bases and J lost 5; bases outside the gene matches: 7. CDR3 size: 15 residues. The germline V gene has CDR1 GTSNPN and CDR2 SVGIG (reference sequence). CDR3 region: CAWRGGGARTGELFF. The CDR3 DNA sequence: TGTGCCTGGAGGGGCGGGGGGGCCCGAACCGGGGAGCTGTTTTTT. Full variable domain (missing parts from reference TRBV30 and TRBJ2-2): SQTIHQWPATLVQPVGSPLSLECTVEGTSNPNLYWYRQAAGRGLQLLFYSVGIGQISSEVPQNLSASRPQDRQFILSSKKLLLSDSGFYLCAWRGGGARTGELFFGEGSRLTVL.

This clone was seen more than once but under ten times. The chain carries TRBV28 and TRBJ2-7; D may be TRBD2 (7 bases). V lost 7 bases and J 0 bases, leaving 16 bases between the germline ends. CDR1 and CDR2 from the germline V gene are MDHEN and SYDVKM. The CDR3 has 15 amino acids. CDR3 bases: TGTGCCAGCACCCGGCGGGGGCAGTTCTCCTACGAGCAGTACGTC. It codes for CASTRRGQFSYEQYV.

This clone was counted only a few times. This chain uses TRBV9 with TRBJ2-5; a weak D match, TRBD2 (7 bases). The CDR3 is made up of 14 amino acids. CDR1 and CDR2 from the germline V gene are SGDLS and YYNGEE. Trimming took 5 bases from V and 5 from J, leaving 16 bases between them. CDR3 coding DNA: TGTGCCAGCAGTTGGGGGGCGGGAGTGGAGACCCAGTACTTC. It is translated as CASSWGAGVETQYF.

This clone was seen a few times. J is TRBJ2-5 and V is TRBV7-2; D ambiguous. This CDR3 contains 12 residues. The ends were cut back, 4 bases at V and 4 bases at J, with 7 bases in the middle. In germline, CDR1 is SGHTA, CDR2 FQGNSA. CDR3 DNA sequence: TGTGCCAGCAGCTCCGACTCAGAGACCCAGTACTTC. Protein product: CASSSDSETQYF.

Here the CDR3 DNA reads TGCAGCGTTGTAAGGAGGGGGCGGGCAGATACGCAGTATTTT. Amino acid sequence: CSVVRRGRADTQYF. The J gene is TRBJ2-3, the V gene TRBV29-1, with D possibly matching TRBD1 (7 bases). In germline, CDR1 is SQVTM, CDR2 ANQGSEA. This CDR3 comprises 14 residues. V shed 4 bases and J shed 4 bases, with 15 bases lying between them.

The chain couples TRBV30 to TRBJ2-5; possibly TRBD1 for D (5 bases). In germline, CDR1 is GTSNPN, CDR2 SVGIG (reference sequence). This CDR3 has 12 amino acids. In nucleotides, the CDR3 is TGTGCTATACAGGAGCCCCAAGAGACCCAGTACTTC. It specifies CAIQEPQETQYF.

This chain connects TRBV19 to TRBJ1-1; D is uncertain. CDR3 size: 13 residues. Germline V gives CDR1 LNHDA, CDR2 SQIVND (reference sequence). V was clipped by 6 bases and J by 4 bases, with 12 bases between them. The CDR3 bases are TGTGCCAGTAGGAGTTTCGGGAGCACTGAAGCTTTCTTT. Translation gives CASRSFGSTEAFF.

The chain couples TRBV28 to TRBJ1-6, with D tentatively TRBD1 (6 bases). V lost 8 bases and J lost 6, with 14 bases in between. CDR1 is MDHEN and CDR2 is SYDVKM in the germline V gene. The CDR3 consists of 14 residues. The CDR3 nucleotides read TGTGCCAGCGCCAGGGGATTCGGTAATTCACCCCTCCACTTT. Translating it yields CASARGFGNSPLHF. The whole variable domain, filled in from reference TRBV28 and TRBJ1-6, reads DVKVTQSSRYLVKRTGEKVFLECVQDMDHENMFWYRQDPGLGLRLIYFSYDVKMKEKGDIPEGYSVSREKKERFSLILESASTNQTSMYLCASARGFGNSPLHFGNGTRLTVT.

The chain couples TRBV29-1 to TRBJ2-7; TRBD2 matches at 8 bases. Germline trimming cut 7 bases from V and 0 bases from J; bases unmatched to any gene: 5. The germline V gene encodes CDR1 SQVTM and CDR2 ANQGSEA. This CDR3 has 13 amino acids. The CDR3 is CSASGGSSYEQYF. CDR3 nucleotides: TGCAGCGCCTCGGGGGGGTCCTCCTACGAGCAGTACTTC.

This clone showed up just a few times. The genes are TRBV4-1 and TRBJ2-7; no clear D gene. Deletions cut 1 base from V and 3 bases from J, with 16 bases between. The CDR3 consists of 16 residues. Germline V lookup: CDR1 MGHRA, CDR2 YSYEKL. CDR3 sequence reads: CASSQGPRPPDYEQYF. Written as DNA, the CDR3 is TGCGCCAGCAGCCAAGGACCGCGGCCCCCCGACTACGAGCAGTACTTC.

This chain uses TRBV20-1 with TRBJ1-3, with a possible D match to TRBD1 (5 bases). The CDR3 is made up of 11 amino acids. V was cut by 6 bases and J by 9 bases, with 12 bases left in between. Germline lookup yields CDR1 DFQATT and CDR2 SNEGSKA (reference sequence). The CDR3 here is CSAPLGGTIYF. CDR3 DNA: TGCAGTGCCCCGCTGGGGGGCACCATATATTTT.

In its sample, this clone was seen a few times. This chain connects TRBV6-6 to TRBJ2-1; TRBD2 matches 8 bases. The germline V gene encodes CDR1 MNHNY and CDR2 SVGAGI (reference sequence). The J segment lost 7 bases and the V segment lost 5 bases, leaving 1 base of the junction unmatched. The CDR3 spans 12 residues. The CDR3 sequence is CASSPGGNEQFF. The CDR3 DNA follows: TGTGCCAGCAGTCCGGGGGGGAATGAGCAGTTCTTC.

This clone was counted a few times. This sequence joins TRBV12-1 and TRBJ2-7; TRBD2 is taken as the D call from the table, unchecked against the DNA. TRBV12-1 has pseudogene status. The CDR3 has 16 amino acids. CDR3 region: CASSTNQREDFDEQYF. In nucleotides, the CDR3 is TGTGCCAGCAGTACAAACCAGCGGGAGGACTTCGACGAGCAGTACTTC.

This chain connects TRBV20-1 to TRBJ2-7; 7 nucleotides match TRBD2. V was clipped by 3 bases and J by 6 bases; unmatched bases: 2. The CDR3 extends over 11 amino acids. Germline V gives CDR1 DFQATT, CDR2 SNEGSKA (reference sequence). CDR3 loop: CSARGGPEQYF. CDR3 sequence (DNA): TGCAGTGCTAGGGGAGGGCCCGAGCAGTACTTC.

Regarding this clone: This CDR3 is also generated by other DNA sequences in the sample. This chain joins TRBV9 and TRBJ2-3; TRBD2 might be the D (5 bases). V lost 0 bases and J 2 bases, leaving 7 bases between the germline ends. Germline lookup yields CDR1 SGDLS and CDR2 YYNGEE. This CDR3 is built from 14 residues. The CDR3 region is CASSVGGSTDTQYF. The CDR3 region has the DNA TGTGCCAGCAGCGTAGGAGGGTCCACAGATACGCAGTATTTT.

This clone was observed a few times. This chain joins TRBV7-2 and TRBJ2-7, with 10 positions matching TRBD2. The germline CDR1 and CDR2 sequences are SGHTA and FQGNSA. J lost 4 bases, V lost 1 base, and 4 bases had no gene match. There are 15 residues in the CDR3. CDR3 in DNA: TGTGCCAGCAGCTTAGTGGGGACTAGCGCTTACGAGCAGTACTTC. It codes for CASSLVGTSAYEQYF.

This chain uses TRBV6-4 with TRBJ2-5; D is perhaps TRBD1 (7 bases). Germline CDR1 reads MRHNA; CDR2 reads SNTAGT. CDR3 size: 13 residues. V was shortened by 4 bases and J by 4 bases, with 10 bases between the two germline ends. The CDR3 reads CASSGQGGETQYF. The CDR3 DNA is TGTGCCAGCAGTGGACAGGGAGGAGAGACCCAGTACTTC.

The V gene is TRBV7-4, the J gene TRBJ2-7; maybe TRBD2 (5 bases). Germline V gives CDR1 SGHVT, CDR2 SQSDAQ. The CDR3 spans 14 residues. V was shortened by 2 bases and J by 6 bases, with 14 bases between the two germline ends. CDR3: CASSLRLTSGEQYV. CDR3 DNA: TGTGCCAGCAGCTTAAGACTAACATCCGGCGAGCAGTACGTC.

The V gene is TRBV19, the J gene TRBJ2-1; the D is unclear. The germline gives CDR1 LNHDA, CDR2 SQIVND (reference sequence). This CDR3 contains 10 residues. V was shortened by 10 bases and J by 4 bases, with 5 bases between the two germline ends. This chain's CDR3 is CATGYNEQFF. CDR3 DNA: TGTGCCACCGGTTACAATGAGCAGTTCTTC.

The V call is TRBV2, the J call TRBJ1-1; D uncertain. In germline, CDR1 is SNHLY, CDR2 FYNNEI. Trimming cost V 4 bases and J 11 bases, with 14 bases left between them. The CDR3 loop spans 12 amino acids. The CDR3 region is CASSALPYQAFF. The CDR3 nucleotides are TGTGCCAGCAGTGCTCTTCCATACCAGGCTTTCTTT.

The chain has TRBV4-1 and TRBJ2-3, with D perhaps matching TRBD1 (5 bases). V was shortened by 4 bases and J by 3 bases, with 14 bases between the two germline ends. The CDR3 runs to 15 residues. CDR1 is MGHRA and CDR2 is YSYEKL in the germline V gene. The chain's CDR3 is CASSPLSDITDTQYF. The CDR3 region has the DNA TGCGCCAGCAGCCCGTTATCGGACATTACAGATACGCAGTATTTT.

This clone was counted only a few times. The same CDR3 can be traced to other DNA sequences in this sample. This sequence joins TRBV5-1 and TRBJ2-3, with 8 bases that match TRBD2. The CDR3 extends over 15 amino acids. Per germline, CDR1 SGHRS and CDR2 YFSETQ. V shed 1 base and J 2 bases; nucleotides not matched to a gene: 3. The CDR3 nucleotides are TGCGCCAGCAGCTTGACTAGCGGCTTCACAGATACGCAGTATTTT. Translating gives CASSLTSGFTDTQYF.

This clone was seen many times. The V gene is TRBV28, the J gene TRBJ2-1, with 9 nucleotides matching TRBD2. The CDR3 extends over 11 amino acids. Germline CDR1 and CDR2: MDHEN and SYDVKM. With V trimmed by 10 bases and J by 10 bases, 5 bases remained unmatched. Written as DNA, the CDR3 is TGTGCCACCCTAGCGGGGCGGGAGCAGTTCTTC. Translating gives CATLAGREQFF.

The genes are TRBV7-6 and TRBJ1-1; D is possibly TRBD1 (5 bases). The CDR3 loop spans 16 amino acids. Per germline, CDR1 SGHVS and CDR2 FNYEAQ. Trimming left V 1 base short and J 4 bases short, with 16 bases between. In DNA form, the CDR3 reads TGTGCCAGCAGCTTAGGGGGAGGGGATCGGCCCACTGAAGCTTTCTTT. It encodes CASSLGGGDRPTEAFF.